This TCR beta chain was obtained from a study of cytomegalovirus exposure and HLA in healthy donors. With 60 Vbeta and 13 Jbeta primers, the PCR was carried out. Profiled with immunoSEQ multiplex PCR; TCRdb holds only in-frame clones, not every one. The data show under 200,000 clones, 70% to 85% seen once. CDR1 and CDR2 from the germline V gene are MDHEN and SYDVKM. CDR3 size: 17 residues. V lost 2 bases and J 5 bases, leaving 22 bases between the germline ends. V is TRBV28 and J is TRBJ2-7; a possible D gene is TRBD2 (5 bases). This TCR derives from a middle-aged man in good health and CMV-seropositive. The sample consisted of PBMCs. The DNA for the CDR3 is TGTGCCAGCAGTTTAGTACATAGGAGGCCTAATGACGACGAGCAGTACTTC. This sequence encodes CASSLVHRRPNDDEQYF.